One and the same sample provided the 14 T cell receptor beta chains below, sequenced in a study of T cell changes during pregnancy in multiple sclerosis. Libraries were prepared by immunoSEQ multiplex PCR; TCRdb keeps only in-frame clonotypes and omits some of them. The sample carries about 59,000 clones, 80% to 95% recorded once. The specimen comprised peripheral blood, sampled in the third trimester of pregnancy. These receptors all come from a female donor in good health, enrolled as a control in a pregnancy study.

DNA for the CDR3: TGTGCCAGCAGCCCAAACCGCAGGGGCGGGGGCGGGGAGCTGTTTTTT. This encodes CASSPNRRGGGGELFF. The chain uses TRBV7-3 and TRBJ2-2, with a possible D match to TRBD2 (7 bases). The germline gives CDR1 SGHTA, CDR2 FQGTGA. V was shortened by 5 bases and J by 7 bases, with 20 bases between the two germline ends. This CDR3 is built from 16 residues.

The rearrangement uses TRBV28 and TRBJ2-7; 11 positions agree with TRBD2. J was trimmed by 2 bases and V by 7 bases; bases with no gene match: 4. Per germline, CDR1 MDHEN and CDR2 SYDVKM. The CDR3 has 14 amino acids. This chain's CDR3 is CASTDSGRAYEQYF. CDR3 DNA: TGTGCCAGCACCGATAGCGGGAGGGCCTACGAGCAGTACTTC.

This chain uses TRBV5-1 with TRBJ2-7, with 8 positions matching TRBD2. This CDR3 is 15 amino acids long. CDR1 SGHRS and CDR2 YFSETQ come from the germline V gene. V lost 4 bases, J lost 0 bases, and 6 bases stayed unmatched. The CDR3 is CASSVRGGSSYEQYF. DNA for the CDR3: TGCGCCAGCAGCGTACGGGGGGGGAGCTCCTACGAGCAGTACTTC.

The CDR3 DNA reads TGTGCCAGCAGCTTAGGGGCAGGGTCTACCGAGCAGTACTTC. Translated, it gives CASSLGAGSTEQYF. The chain has TRBV11-3 and TRBJ2-7; possible D gene TRBD1, 5 bases. Germline V gene data show CDR1 as SGHNT and CDR2 as YENEEA. The germline V and J ends were trimmed by 1 base and 6 bases, with 13 bases remaining between them. CDR3 length: 14 amino acids.

The count of this clone is one. This chain uses TRBV6-5 with TRBJ1-1; maybe TRBD1 (6 bases). The germline gives CDR1 MNHEY, CDR2 SVGAGI. The CDR3 runs 13 residues. Trimming stripped 1 base from V and 10 bases from J, with 13 bases between. The CDR3 is CASSYLQGVVAFF. CDR3 coding DNA: TGTGCCAGCAGTTACTTACAGGGTGTGGTAGCTTTCTTT.

This clone was observed once. This rearrangement joins TRBV6-6 to TRBJ2-7, with D possibly being TRBD1 (6 bases). CDR1 is MNHNY and CDR2 is SVGAGI in the germline V gene (reference sequence). CDR3 length equals 15 residues. V lost 0 bases and J lost 0, with 9 bases in between. The CDR3 DNA reads as TGTGCCAGCAGTTACTCGGAACAGGGCTCCTACGAGCAGTACTTC. It yields the protein CASSYSEQGSYEQYF.

This chain joins TRBV28 and TRBJ2-7; 9 bases agree with TRBD2. This CDR3 has 14 amino acids. V was clipped by 10 bases and J by 1 base; unmatched bases: 8. Germline values: CDR1 MDHEN, CDR2 SYDVKM. The CDR3 is CATSQGLASYEQYF. The CDR3 DNA follows: TGTGCCACCTCTCAGGGACTAGCTTCCTACGAGCAGTACTTC.

J is TRBJ2-1 and V is TRBV28; 11 nucleotides agree with TRBD2. This CDR3 is built from 15 residues. Germline V gene sequence: CDR1 MDHEN, CDR2 SYDVKM. V shed 6 bases, J shed 12 bases, and the junction held 13 bases outside the gene matches. Written as DNA, the CDR3 is TGTGCCAGCAGCAAACTAGCGGGAGCGGGCAAGGGGCAGTTCTTC. This sequence encodes CASSKLAGAGKGQFF.

The chain has TRBV30 and TRBJ1-1; D is unclear. The CDR3 is 14 residues long. Germline CDR1 GTSNPN, CDR2 SVGIG (reference sequence). Trimming shortened V by 2 bases and J by 0 bases, and 10 bases separated the two germline ends. This CDR3 reads CAWSPLAVNTEAFF. The CDR3 nucleotides are TGTGCCTGGAGTCCCCTGGCGGTGAACACTGAAGCTTTCTTT.

This chain connects TRBV28 to TRBJ1-2, with 8 bases aligning to TRBD1. Germline V gene lookup returns CDR1 MDHEN and CDR2 SYDVKM. The CDR3 spans 13 residues. Unmatched junction bases numbered 4, after V lost 2 bases and J lost 8 bases. The CDR3 DNA follows: TGTGCCAGCAGTTTAGGACAGGGTATAGGCTACACCTTC. It specifies CASSLGQGIGYTF.

The genes are TRBV9 and TRBJ1-1; TRBD1 is a possible D gene (6 bases). Trimming cost V 0 bases and J 5 bases, with 17 bases left between them. CDR1 is SGDLS, CDR2 YYNGEE, per germline. This CDR3 spans 16 amino acids. The CDR3 nucleotides are TGTGCCAGCAGCGTAGCCCCCGGGACATACTCAACTGAAGCTTTCTTT. Translated, it gives CASSVAPGTYSTEAFF.

This CDR3 reads CASSQDGFMNTEAFF. CDR3 bases: TGTGCCAGCAGCCAAGACGGGTTCATGAACACTGAAGCTTTCTTT. This chain connects TRBV14 to TRBJ1-1; no reliable D call. The germline V gene encodes CDR1 SGHDN and CDR2 FVKESK. There are 15 residues in the CDR3. The ends were cut back, 0 bases at V and 0 bases at J, with 8 bases in the middle. Variable domain in full (rest from reference TRBV14 and TRBJ1-1): EAGVTQFPSHSVIEKGQTVTLRCDPISGHDNLYWYRRVMGKEIKFLLHFVKESKQDESGMPNNRFLAERTGGTYSTLKVQPAELEDSGVYFCASSQDGFMNTEAFFGQGTRLTVV.

This sequence joins TRBV2 and TRBJ1-4; no firm D call. The germline CDR1 and CDR2 sequences are SNHLY and FYNNEI. Trimming took off 3 bases at V and 8 bases at J, with 7 bases between the two ends. This CDR3 spans 12 amino acids. The CDR3 DNA sequence: TGTGCCAGCAGTGACTTGACAGAAAAACTGTTTTTT. It encodes CASSDLTEKLFF. Looking up the rest from reference TRBV2 and TRBJ1-4 gives the full variable domain: EPEVTQTPSHQVTQMGQEVILRCVPISNHLYFYWYRQILGQKVEFLVSFYNNEISEKSEIFDDQFSVERPDGSNFTLKIRSTKLEDSAMYFCASSDLTEKLFFGSGTQLSVL.

This chain connects TRBV13 to TRBJ2-1; the D is unclear. The CDR3 is made up of 16 amino acids. The V gene lost 5 bases and the J gene lost 5 bases, with 19 bases spanning the gap. CDR1 PRHDT and CDR2 FYEKMQ come from the germline V gene (reference sequence). CDR3 sequence: CASSPAGRTHHNEQFF. CDR3 bases: TGTGCCAGCAGCCCAGCTGGGCGTACCCACCACAATGAGCAGTTCTTC.